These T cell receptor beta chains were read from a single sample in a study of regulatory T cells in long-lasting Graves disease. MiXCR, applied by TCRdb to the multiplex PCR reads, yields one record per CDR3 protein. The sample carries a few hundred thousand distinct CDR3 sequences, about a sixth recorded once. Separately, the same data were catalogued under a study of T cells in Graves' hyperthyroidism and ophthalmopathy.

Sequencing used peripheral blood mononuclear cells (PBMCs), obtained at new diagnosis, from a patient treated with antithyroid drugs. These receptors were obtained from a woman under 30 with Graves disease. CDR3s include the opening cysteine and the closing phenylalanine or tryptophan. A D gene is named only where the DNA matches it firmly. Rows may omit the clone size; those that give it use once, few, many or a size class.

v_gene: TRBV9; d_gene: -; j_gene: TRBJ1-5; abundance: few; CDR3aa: CASSVGGDGNQPQHF; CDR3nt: TGTGCCAGCAGCGTCGGGGGGGATGGCAATCAGCCCCAGCATTTT
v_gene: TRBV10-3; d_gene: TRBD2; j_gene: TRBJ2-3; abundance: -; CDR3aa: CAISEIVAGQKPDTQYF; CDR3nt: TGTGCCATCAGTGAAATCGTAGCGGGTCAAAAACCAGATACGCAGTATTTT
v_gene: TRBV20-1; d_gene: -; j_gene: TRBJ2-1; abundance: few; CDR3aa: CSASSGPQFF; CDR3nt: TGCAGTGCTTCATCCGGGCCCCAGTTCTTC
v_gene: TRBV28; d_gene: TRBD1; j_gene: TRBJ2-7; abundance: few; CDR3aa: CASSFPFGTGFRQQYF; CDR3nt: TGTGCCAGCAGTTTCCCCTTCGGGACAGGGTTTCGTCAGCAGTACTTC
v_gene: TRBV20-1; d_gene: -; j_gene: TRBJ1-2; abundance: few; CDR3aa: CSARDDGANYGYTF; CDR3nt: TGCAGTGCTAGAGATGACGGCGCTAACTATGGCTACACCTTC
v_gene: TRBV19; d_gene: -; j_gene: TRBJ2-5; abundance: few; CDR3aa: CASTSSKAGGETQYF; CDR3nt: TGTGCCAGTACCTCCTCGAAAGCCGGGGGTGAGACCCAGTACTTC
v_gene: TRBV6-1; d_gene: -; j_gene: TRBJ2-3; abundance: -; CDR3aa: CASRRDATDTQYF; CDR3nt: TGTGCCAGCAGAAGGGACGCTACAGATACGCAGTATTTT
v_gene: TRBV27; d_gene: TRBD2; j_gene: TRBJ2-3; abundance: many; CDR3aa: CASSKSGPGLAGGDTQYF; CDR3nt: TGTGCCAGCAGTAAATCGGGACCGGGACTAGCGGGAGGAGATACGCAGTATTTT
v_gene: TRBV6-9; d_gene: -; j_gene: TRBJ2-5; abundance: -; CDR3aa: CASGWKEETQYF; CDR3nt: TGTGCCAGCGGTTGGAAGGAAGAGACCCAGTACTTC
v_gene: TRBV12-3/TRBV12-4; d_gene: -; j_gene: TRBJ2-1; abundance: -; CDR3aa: CASSYSERYDEQFF; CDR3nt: TGTGCCAGCAGTTATTCGGAGCGCTACGACGAGCAGTTCTTC
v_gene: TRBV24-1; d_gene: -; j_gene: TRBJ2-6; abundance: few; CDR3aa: CATSDSRGQAGANVLTF; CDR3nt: TGTGCCACCAGTGATTCCCGGGGGCAGGCCGGGGCCAACGTCCTGACTTTC
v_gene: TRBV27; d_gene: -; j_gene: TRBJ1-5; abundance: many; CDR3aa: CASSLRSRGQPQHF; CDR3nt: TGTGCCAGCAGCTTGAGGTCCCGGGGGCAGCCCCAGCATTTT
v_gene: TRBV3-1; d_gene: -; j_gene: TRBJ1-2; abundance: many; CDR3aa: CASSRKSGGNYGYTF; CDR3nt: TGTGCCAGCAGCCGAAAATCGGGGGGAAACTATGGCTACACCTTC
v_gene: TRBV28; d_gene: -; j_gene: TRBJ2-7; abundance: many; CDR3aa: CASSYARGTGNYEQYF; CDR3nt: TGTGCCAGCAGTTATGCTAGGGGGACGGGGAACTACGAGCAGTACTTC
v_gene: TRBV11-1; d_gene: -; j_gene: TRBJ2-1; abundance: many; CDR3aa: CASTPGPEAPIGHEQFF; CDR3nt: TGTGCCAGCACCCCTGGTCCAGAGGCCCCGATCGGCCATGAGCAGTTCTTC
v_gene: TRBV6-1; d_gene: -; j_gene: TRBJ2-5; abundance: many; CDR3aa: CASRTGNQETQYF; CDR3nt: TGTGCCAGCAGGACGGGTAACCAAGAGACCCAGTACTTC
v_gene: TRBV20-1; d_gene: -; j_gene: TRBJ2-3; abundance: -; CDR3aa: CSASGTRTDTQYF; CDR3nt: TGCAGTGCTAGTGGGACAAGGACAGATACGCAGTATTTT
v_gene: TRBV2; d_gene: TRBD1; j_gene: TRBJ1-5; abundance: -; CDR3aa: CASGGTGNQPQHF; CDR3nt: TGTGCCAGCGGGGGGACAGGCAATCAGCCCCAGCATTTT
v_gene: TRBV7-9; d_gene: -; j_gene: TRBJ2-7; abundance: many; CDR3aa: CASSLGFYEQYF; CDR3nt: TGTGCCAGCAGCTTAGGATTCTACGAGCAGTACTTC
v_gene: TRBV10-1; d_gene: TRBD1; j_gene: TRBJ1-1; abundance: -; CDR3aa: CASTQHRDRGPPSEAFF; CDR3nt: TGCGCCAGCACACAACACCGGGACAGGGGGCCTCCCTCTGAAGCTTTCTTT
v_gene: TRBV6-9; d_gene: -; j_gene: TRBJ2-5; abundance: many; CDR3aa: CASSSGDPGETQYF; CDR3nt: TGTGCCAGCAGTTCCGGGGACCCGGGAGAGACCCAGTACTTC
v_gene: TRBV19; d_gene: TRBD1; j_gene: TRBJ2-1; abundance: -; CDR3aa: CASSRLAGTGLYNEQFF; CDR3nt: TGTGCCAGTAGTAGACTCGCCGGGACAGGACTCTACAATGAGCAGTTCTTC
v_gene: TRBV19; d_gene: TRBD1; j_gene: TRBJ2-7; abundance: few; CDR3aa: CASRDRGTYEQYF; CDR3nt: TGTGCCAGTAGAGACAGGGGAACCTACGAGCAGTACTTC
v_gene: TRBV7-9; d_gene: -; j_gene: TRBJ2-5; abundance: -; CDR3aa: CASSLGLAGARQETQYF; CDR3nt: TGTGCCAGCAGCTTAGGCCTGGCAGGAGCCCGACAAGAGACCCAGTACTTC
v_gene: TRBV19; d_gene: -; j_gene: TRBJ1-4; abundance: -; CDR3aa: CASSILKEKLFF; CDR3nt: TGTGCCAGTAGTATATTGAAAGAAAAACTGTTTTTT
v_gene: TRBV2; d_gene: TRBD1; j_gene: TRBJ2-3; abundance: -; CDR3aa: CASRADRANTQYF; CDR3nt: TGTGCCAGCAGAGCGGACAGGGCGAATACGCAGTATTTT
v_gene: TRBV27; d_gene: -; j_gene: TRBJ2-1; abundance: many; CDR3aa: CASSLGRAVDEQFF; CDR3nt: TGTGCCAGCAGTTTGGGACGGGCGGTAGATGAGCAGTTCTTC
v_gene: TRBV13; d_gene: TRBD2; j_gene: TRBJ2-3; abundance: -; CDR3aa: CASSKREEGVETQYF; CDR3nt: TGTGCCAGCAGTAAACGGGAGGAAGGGGTTGAGACGCAGTATTTT
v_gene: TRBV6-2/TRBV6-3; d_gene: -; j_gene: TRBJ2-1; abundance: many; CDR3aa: CASSEPAGNEQFF; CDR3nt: TGTGCCAGCAGTGAACCGGCGGGTAATGAGCAGTTCTTC
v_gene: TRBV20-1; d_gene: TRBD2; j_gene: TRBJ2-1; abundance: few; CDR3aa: CSARDMSGSSYNEQFF; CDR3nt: TGCAGTGCTAGAGACATGAGCGGGAGCTCCTACAATGAGCAGTTCTTC
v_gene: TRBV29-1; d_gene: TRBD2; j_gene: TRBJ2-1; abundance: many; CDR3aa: CSVEGGSGRGKFF; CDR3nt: TGCAGCGTTGAGGGGGGTAGCGGGAGGGGTAAGTTCTTC
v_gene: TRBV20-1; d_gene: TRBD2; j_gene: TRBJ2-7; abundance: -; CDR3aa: CSASFPLLAGSYEQYF; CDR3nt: TGCAGTGCTAGTTTTCCTCTACTAGCGGGAAGCTACGAGCAGTACTTC
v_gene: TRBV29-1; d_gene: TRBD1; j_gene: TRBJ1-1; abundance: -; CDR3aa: CSVEEWQGAGAFF; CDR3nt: TGCAGCGTTGAAGAGTGGCAGGGGGCAGGAGCTTTCTTT
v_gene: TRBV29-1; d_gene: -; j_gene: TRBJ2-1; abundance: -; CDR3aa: CSVQRENEQFF; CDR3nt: TGCAGCGTTCAAAGGGAAAATGAGCAGTTCTTC
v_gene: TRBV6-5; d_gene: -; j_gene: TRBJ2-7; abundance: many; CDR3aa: CASSYSPASRYEQYF; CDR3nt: TGTGCCAGCAGTTACTCGCCAGCCTCAAGGTACGAGCAGTACTTC
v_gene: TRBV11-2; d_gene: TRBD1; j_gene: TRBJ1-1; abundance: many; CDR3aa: CASSPTQGVRTEAFF; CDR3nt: TGTGCCAGCAGCCCCACACAGGGGGTGAGGACTGAAGCTTTCTTT
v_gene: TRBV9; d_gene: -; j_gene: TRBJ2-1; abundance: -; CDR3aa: CASSGLGRSYNEQFF; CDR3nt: TGTGCCAGCAGCGGACTAGGGCGCTCCTACAATGAGCAGTTCTTC
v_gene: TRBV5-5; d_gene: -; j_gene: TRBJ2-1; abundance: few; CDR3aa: CASSPGHFSYNEQFF; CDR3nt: TGTGCCAGCAGCCCGGGACACTTCTCCTACAATGAGCAGTTCTTC
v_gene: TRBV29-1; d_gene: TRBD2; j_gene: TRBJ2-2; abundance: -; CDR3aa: CSVGSIGLAGAGELFF; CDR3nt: TGCAGCGTTGGGTCGATAGGTCTAGCGGGCGCCGGGGAGCTGTTTTTT
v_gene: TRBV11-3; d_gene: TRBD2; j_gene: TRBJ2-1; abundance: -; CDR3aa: CASSLDLSGISYNEQFF; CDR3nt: TGTGCCAGCAGCTTAGACCTTAGCGGGATATCATACAATGAGCAGTTCTTC
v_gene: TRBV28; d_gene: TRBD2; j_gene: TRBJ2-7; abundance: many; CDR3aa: CASSSPGLAGGPYEQYF; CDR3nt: TGTGCCAGCAGTTCTCCGGGACTAGCGGGAGGGCCCTACGAGCAGTACTTC
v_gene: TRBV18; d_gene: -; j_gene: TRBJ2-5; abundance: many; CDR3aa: CASSPPGQFQETQYF; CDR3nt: TGTGCCAGCTCACCACCGGGCCAGTTCCAAGAGACCCAGTACTTC